The clone carrying this T cell receptor beta chain was counted only a few times. MiXCR, run by TCRdb on the RT-PCR reads, gives a single entry per CDR3 protein. The table lists approximately 520,000 distinct CDR3 sequences, around 25% of them singletons. This sample was included in a study of response to subunit inactivated influenza vaccine. This CDR3 comprises 18 residues. V lost 1 base, J lost 1 base, and 3 bases stayed unmatched. CDR1 is SGHRS, CDR2 YFSETQ, per germline. The J gene is TRBJ2-2, the V gene TRBV5-1; 14 positions match TRBD2. The sample was CD4+ T cells sorted from PBMCs, taken 5 days after vaccination. This receptor was identified in a man over 45 who received an inactivated influenza vaccine. The CDR3 nucleotides read TGCGCCAGCAGCTTGATAGGACTAGCGGGAGGGAACACCGGGGAGCTGTTTTTT. Translated, it gives CASSLIGLAGGNTGELFF.